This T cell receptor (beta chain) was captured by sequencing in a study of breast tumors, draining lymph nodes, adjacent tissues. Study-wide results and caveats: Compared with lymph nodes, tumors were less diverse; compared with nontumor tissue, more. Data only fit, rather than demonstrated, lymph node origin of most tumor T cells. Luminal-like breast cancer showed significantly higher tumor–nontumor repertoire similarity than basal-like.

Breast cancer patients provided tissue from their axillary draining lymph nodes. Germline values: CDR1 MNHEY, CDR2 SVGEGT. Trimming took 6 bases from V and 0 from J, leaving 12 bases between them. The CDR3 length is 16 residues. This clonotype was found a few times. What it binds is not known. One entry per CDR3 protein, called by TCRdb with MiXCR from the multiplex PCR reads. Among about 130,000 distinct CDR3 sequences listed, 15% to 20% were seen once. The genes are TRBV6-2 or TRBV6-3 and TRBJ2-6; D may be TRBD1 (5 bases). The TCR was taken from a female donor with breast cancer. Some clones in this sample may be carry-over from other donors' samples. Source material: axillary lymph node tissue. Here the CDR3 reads CASSQDIPSGANVLTF. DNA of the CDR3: TGTGCCAGCAGCCAGGACATCCCCTCTGGGGCCAACGTCCTGACTTTC.